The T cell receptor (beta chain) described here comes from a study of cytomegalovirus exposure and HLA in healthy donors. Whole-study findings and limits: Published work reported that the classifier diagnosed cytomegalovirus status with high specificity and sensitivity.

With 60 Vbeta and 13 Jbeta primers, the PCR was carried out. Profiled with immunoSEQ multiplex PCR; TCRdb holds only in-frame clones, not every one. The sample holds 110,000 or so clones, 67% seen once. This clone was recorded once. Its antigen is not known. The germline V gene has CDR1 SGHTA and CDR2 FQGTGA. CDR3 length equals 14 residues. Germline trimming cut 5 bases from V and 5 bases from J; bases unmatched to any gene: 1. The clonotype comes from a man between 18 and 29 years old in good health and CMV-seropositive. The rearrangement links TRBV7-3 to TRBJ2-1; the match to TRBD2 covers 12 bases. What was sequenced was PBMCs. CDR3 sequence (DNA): TGTGCCAGCAGCCTAGCGGGGGGGGACAATGAGCAGTTCTTC. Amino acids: CASSLAGGDNEQFF.